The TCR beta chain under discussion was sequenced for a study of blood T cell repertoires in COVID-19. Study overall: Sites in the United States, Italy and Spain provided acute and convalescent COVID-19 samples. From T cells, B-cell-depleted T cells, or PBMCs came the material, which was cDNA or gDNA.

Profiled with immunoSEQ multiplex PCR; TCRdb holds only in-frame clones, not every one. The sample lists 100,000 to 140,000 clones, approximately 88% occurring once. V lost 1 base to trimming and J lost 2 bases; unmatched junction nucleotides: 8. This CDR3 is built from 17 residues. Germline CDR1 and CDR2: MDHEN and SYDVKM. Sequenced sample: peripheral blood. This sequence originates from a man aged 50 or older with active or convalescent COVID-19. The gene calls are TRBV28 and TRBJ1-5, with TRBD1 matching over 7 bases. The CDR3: CASSLLRGLVGNQPQHF. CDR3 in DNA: TGTGCCAGCAGTTTATTGAGGGGGCTCGTGGGCAATCAGCCCCAGCATTTT.